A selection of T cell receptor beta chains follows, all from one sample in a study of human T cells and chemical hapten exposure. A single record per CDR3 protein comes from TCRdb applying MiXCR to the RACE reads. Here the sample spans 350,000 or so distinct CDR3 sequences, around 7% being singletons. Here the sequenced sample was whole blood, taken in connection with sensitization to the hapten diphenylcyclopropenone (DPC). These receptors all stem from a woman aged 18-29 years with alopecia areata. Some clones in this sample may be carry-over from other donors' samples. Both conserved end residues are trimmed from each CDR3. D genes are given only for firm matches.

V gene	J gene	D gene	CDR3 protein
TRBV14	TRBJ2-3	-	ASSQFLSPTTDTQY
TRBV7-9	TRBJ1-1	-	ASSLGSTDEAF
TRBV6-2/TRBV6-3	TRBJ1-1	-	ASSYVAANTEAF
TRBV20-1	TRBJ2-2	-	SARDSGTVTGELF
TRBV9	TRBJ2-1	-	ASAAGTYNEQF
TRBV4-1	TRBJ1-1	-	ASSQDPARQTMGTEAF
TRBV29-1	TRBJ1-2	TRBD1	SAEQGAEGYT
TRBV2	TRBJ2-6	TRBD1	ASSDVTGGISGANVLT
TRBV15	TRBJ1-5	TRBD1	ATSRDKAGGRPQH
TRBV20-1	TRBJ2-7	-	SARVGGDTYEQY
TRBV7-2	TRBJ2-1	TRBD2	ASSLTSGPSSYNEQF
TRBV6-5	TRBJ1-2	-	ASSYRSDRYGYT
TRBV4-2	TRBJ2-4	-	ASSPQRNIQY
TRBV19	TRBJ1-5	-	ASSTTQGKGNQPQH
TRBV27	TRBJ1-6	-	ASRITGNSPLH
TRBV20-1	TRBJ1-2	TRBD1	SAPTGPGYGYT
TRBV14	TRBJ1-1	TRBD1	ASSLSTGGTEAF
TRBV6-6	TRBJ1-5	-	ASTWYSNQPQH
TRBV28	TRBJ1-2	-	ASSFPGDNYGYT
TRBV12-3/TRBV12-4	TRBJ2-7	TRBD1	ASSSGQGLDEQY
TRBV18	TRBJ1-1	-	ASSPRGVNTEAF
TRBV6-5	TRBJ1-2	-	ATLRTATNYGYT
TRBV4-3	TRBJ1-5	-	ASSQDGAQPQH
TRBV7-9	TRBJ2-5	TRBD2	ASSSVPAGYQETQY
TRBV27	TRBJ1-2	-	ASSPLSLQSDYGYT
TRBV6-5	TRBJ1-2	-	ASRTPQSVYGYT
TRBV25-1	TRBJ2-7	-	ASSEEGNHYEQY
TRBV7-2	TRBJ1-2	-	ASSLISGSVDGYT
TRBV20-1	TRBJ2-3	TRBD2	SARDREGFTDTQY
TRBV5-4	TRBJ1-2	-	ASSLEWQAANYGYT
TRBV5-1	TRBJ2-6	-	ASSLQGSSGANVLT
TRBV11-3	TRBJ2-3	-	ASSLSGANTDTQY
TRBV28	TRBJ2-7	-	ASSTPGTGTYEQY
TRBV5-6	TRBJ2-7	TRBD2	ASSLATSGGYYEQY